This T cell receptor (beta chain) was found in a study of shared clonotypes between healthy human individuals. Overall study findings and caveats: Generally, estimated richness proved larger in naive subsets than it did in memory subsets. Generation probability values for non-shared clonotypes were lower than those for clonotypes shared by all four donors.

Here immunoSEQ multiplex PCR was the method, and the copy in TCRdb shows in-frame clones only, minus some. The sample records about a million clones, 65% to 75% being singletons. This clone was detected once. Its target is not known. This sequence originates from a man between 18 and 35 years old in good health. The specimen was memory CD4+ T cells sorted from blood. Specified subset: CD45RA-negative fraction.

CDR3 nucleotides: TGTGCCAGCAGCTTCCTATACGAGCAGTACTTC. Translated: CASSFLYEQYF. This chain uses TRBV11-2 with TRBJ2-7; D ambiguous. V was shortened by 3 bases and J by 4 bases, with 4 bases between the two germline ends. The CDR3 length is 11 residues. The germline CDR1 and CDR2 sequences are SGHAT and FQNNGV.